This T cell receptor (beta chain) was recovered during a study of blood T cell repertoires in COVID-19. Overall study: Nucleic acid was either cDNA or gDNA, and it came from T cells, B-cell-depleted T cells, or PBMCs.

J was trimmed by 7 bases and V by 0 bases; bases with no gene match: 6. The CDR3 sequence is 15 residues long. CDR1 is SGDLS, CDR2 YYNGEE, per germline. Authors' data handling: Amplification of reference gene primers was used by the study to estimate nucleated cell counts. Sequencing used immunoSEQ multiplex PCR; TCRdb keeps in-frame clones, though not all of them. D and trimming come from the DNA, and the V and J calls and clone size come from that table. In the table there are 35,000 or so clones, roughly 88% of which are singletons. The receptor comes from a man aged 65-85 years with acute or convalescent COVID-19. Sequenced: peripheral blood. The chain has TRBV9 and TRBJ1-4; 7 bases match TRBD1. The CDR3 coding sequence is TGTGCCAGCAGCGTAGCGGCAGGGGGAGGTGAAAAACTGTTTTTT. Amino acid sequence: CASSVAAGGGEKLFF.